This T cell receptor beta chain was observed in a study of naive and memory T cell subsets (TCRdb year 2017). Looking at the study overall: An open-source, UMI-based TCR alpha and beta sequencing pipeline was applied to sorted naive and memory peripheral blood T cell subsets. The results of the functional CMV T cell responses matched the IgG serology results in every case. RNA was DNase-treated and reverse transcribed with TCR constant-region primers, mostly using SuperScript III.

Study-wide findings and limitations: In both CD4 and CD8 cells, the Gini index increased while Shannon and inverse Simpson diversity decreased from naive through CM, EM and EMRA. Clonotypes were defined as single alpha or beta chain sequences, not paired alpha/beta receptors. A power law was followed by TCR abundance, with an exponent that differed between naive and memory subsets but was consistent across the three individuals. RNA-based TCR counts may be affected by expression changes linked to T cell activation and differentiation. The repertoire findings for the naive and memory subsets could not be validated against a ground truth, as none was available. After error correction, over 90% of naive TCR sequences appeared only once, giving much steeper abundance distributions than memory subsets.

Separate amplification of TCR alpha and beta chain libraries was performed from the second PCR step onward. The CMV status of each donor was determined by measuring IFNgamma production from CD4+ T cells after fresh PBMCs had been stimulated overnight with CMV viral lysate. Using Miltenyi beads, CD4 T cells were first positively selected, and CD8 T cells were then positively selected from the CD4-negative fraction. Cells were stained for CD3, CD4, CD8, CD45RA, CD27 and a live/dead dye and were sorted on a BD Aria II into four subsets based on CD45RA and CD27. A few healthy volunteers provided blood, and the blood of each volunteer was split into CD4 and CD8 T cells and then into four differentiation subsets. Around 130 ml of peripheral blood was collected from each donor, and PBMC were isolated from the blood using Ficoll-Paque PLUS density-gradient centrifugation. After sorting, cells were lysed in RLT buffer, RNA was extracted using a Qiagen RNeasy kit, and the extracted RNA was stored at -80 degrees C.

Library creation used UMI-ligation and nested PCR. The beta constant-region primer was an equimolar mix of two oligonucleotides covering both TRBC1 and TRBC2. Four rounds of PCR were used to amplify ligated cDNA, with nested alpha and beta constant-region primers being used together with the SP2 primer. A single-stranded oligonucleotide carrying the SP2 primer and a 12-nucleotide UMI was ligated to the 3' end of the cDNA by T4 RNA ligase 1. The ligation reaction was incubated at 16°C for roughly 19-24 hours. To avoid over-amplification, PCR2 was usually performed as a SYBR Green qPCR and halted once a predetermined threshold was reached. Agencourt AMPure XP magnetic beads were used for all purifications after the first. Libraries were quantified by Qubit and checked on a TapeStation, where a main peak was expected near 650 bp. Pooled libraries were sequenced on an Illumina MiSeq using v2 2x251 paired-end kits, and typically about 0.9-2.1 million reads were obtained per sample. Each sample was pooled at around 4.2 nM, and roughly 4.5-7% PhiX was included to help cluster recognition. From the authors' description of their analysis: Using tag matching that tolerated one base-pair mismatch, Decombinator assigned V and J genes to FASTQ reads that had been processed by Demultiplexor. By using UMIs, Collapsinator corrected both sequencing errors and the frequency errors caused by PCR heterogeneity. CDR3Translator translated TCRs and extracted CDR3s from the conserved cysteine to the FGXG phenylalanine, flagging non-productive sequences. Gini, Shannon entropy and inverse Simpson indices were calculated on repertoires subsampled to equal numbers of UMI-defined TCRs. Power-law fits to clonotype abundance distributions were performed by maximum likelihood within the linear range. When run on a single naive CD8 sample, MIGEC and the pipeline yielded similar UMI counts, similar unique TCR numbers and similar clonal distributions. Repertoires were searched for roughly 7,300 CMV-associated CDR3 sequences compiled from VDJdb and a published dataset. The public reads were reanalyzed by TCRdb: fastp trimming at Q25, MiXCR alignment, in-frame beta chains only. Rows are unified per CDR3 protein, each entry keeping the most common DNA and genes. The V and J calls and clone size come from TCRdb's table, not from the authors' own analysis. In this sample the table shows 95,000 to 150,000 distinct CDR3 sequences, roughly 36% of which occur a single time. The ten top clones hold about 1% of the sample.

For CDR1 and CDR2, the germline V gene lists LGHNT and FRNRAP. From its cysteine to its phenylalanine, the CDR3 spans 15 amino acids. Only CDR3 DNA remains: 45 bases, in frame from the first base. Trimmed from V: 4 bases; trimmed from J: 2 bases; junction bases lacking a gene match: 3. To note about this clonotype: Its antigen is still unknown. There are no base qualities to consult, and no much larger clone falls within one base.

In this chain, TRBV12-5 is recombined with TRBJ2-7, and TRBD2 matches 12 of the central bases. This receptor was obtained from a human donor in good health. Sequencing was done on a sample of central memory CD4+ T cells from blood. Reading the label with the study, this specimen's cell subset or site is: central memory, CD45RA- CD27+. The nucleotides read TGTGCTAGTGGTTCCAGGACTAGCGGGGCCTACGAGCAGTACTTC. Its amino acids are CASGSRTSGAYEQYF.